Listed below are T cell receptor beta chains from one sample, sequenced in a study of blood T cell repertoires in COVID-19. Measured with immunoSEQ multiplex PCR; TCRdb has only the in-frame clones, and not every one. The sample carries 100,000 to 150,000 clones, around 86% recorded once. Sequenced material: peripheral blood. These receptor sequences come from a man aged 55-75 years with acute or convalescent COVID-19. The CDR3 runs from the conserved cysteine through the conserved F or W. The D gene is left open where the match is weak. A row's size may be missing; if present it is once, few, many or a size class.

TRBV18	.	.	TRBJ2-3	CASSPSAVADTQYF	TGTGCCAGCTCACCTTCGGCGGTAGCAGATACGCAGTATTTT
TRBV3-1/TRBV3-2	.	.	TRBJ1-1	CASSQVAGRGRAFF	TGTGCCAGCAGCCAAGTGGCAGGGAGGGGTAGGGCTTTCTTT
TRBV20-1	.	.	TRBJ1-2	CSASSGLGYTF	TGCAGTGCTAGTTCAGGGCTCGGCTACACCTTC
TRBV4-2	TRBD2	once	TRBJ2-1	CASSQSALAGVSYNEQFF	TGTGCCAGCAGCCAGAGCGCTCTAGCGGGAGTTTCGTACAATGAGCAGTTCTTC
TRBV5-1	TRBD2	.	TRBJ2-2	CASSLARILAGVGTGELFF	TGCGCCAGCAGCTTGGCCAGAATTCTAGCGGGAGTCGGCACCGGGGAGCTGTTTTTT
TRBV6-5	TRBD1	.	TRBJ1-6	CASSRDQGEGSPLHF	TGTGCCAGCAGTCGTGATCAGGGGGAAGGGTCACCCCTCCACTTT
TRBV28	TRBD1	once	TRBJ1-1	CASSPPDRATEAFF	TGTGCCAGCAGTCCCCCGGACAGGGCCACTGAAGCTTTCTTT
TRBV27	.	few	TRBJ2-7	CASSLQGSISYEQYF	TGTGCCAGCAGTTTACAGGGGAGCATTTCCTACGAGCAGTACTTC
TRBV11-2	.	once	TRBJ1-1	CASSPSRGPEAFF	TGTGCCAGCAGCCCCTCAAGGGGTCCTGAAGCTTTCTTT
TRBV2	.	.	TRBJ2-7	CASRGHRYEQYF	TGTGCCAGCAGAGGACACAGGTACGAGCAGTACTTC
TRBV18	TRBD1	.	TRBJ1-1	CASSPRDRIMNTEAFF	TGTGCCAGCTCACCGCGGGACAGGATAATGAACACTGAAGCTTTCTTT
TRBV19	.	.	TRBJ1-3	CASSMAGRNTIYF	TGTGCCAGTAGTATGGCGGGCCGAAACACCATATATTTT
TRBV7-2	.	.	TRBJ1-5	CASSLWRGSDQPQHF	TGTGCCAGCAGCTTATGGAGGGGAAGCGATCAGCCCCAGCATTTT
TRBV15	TRBD1	.	TRBJ2-7	CATSSHRGGYEQYF	TGTGCCACCAGCAGTCACAGGGGCGGCTACGAGCAGTACTTC
TRBV4-1	.	.	TRBJ2-4	CASSQGLQGGNIQYF	TGCGCCAGCAGCCAGGGCCTACAGGGGGGGAACATTCAGTACTTC
TRBV28	TRBD2	.	TRBJ2-6	CAGGGSASGANVLTF	TGTGCGGGCGGGGGGTCGGCCTCTGGGGCCAACGTCCTGACTTTC
TRBV14	TRBD2	.	TRBJ2-3	CASSAGLYTDTQYF	TGTGCCAGCAGCGCGGGACTATACACAGATACGCAGTATTTT
TRBV10-3	TRBD1	.	TRBJ2-7	CAIRIREGQGTYEQYF	TGTGCCATCAGAATAAGGGAGGGACAGGGCACCTACGAGCAGTACTTC
TRBV2	.	.	TRBJ2-5	CASSEPSGGGETQYF	TGTGCCAGCAGTGAACCTAGCGGAGGGGGAGAGACCCAGTACTTC
TRBV5-4	.	.	TRBJ1-2	CASSLGQAAANYGYTF	TGTGCCAGCAGCTTGGGGCAGGCCGCCGCTAACTATGGCTACACCTTC
TRBV6-5	.	.	TRBJ1-1	CASSYRRVYGGTEAFF	TGTGCCAGCAGTTACCGGCGCGTCTACGGGGGGACTGAAGCTTTCTTT
TRBV7-6	.	few	TRBJ1-6	CASSLDNRVNNSPLHF	TGTGCCAGCAGCTTAGACAACAGAGTCAATAATTCACCCCTCCACTTT
TRBV20-1	.	.	TRBJ1-1	CSARDRSEAFF	TGCAGTGCTAGAGATCGTTCCGAAGCTTTCTTT
TRBV19	TRBD1	.	TRBJ2-6	CASSIRGPGANVLTF	TGTGCCAGTAGTATCAGGGGGCCTGGGGCCAACGTCCTGACTTTC
TRBV29-1	.	.	TRBJ1-1	CSVNLGQNTEAFF	TGCAGCGTTAACCTTGGACAGAACACTGAAGCTTTCTTT
TRBV7-8	TRBD2	.	TRBJ2-3	CASSKTSGRTDTQYF	TGTGCCAGCAGCAAGACTAGCGGGAGGACAGATACGCAGTATTTT
TRBV7-9	TRBD1	.	TRBJ2-7	CASSPGQVGYYEQYF	TGTGCCAGCAGCCCCGGACAGGTTGGATACTACGAGCAGTACTTC
TRBV18	.	.	TRBJ1-4	CASSPNTPEREKLFF	TGTGCCAGCTCACCGAATACACCCGAACGAGAAAAACTGTTTTTT
TRBV7-6	.	.	TRBJ2-2	CASSLAVGASTGELFF	TGTGCCAGCAGCTTAGCGGTAGGGGCTTCCACCGGGGAGCTGTTTTTT
TRBV5-1	.	.	TRBJ1-5	CASSLNLDQPQHF	TGCGCCAGCAGCTTGAATTTAGATCAGCCCCAGCATTTT
TRBV9	TRBD1	.	TRBJ1-6	CASSFRDRENSPLHF	TGTGCCAGCAGCTTCCGGGACAGGGAGAATTCACCCCTCCACTTT